The present T cell receptor beta chain was sequenced within a study of type 1 regulatory T cells. CDR3 size: 12 residues. Trimming pared 6 bases from V and 12 bases from J, leaving 18 bases between. Germline V CDR1 and CDR2: DFQATT, SNEGSKA (reference sequence). Judged by abundance, this clonotype is medium-sized (0.01 to 0.1%). The target antigen is unknown. TCRdb processed the reads anew with MiXCR; each CDR3 protein has one entry. The table lists approximately 3,200 distinct CDR3 sequences, 6.5% to 9% of them singletons, with about 5.7% in the top ten. This sequence was found in a human donor in good health. The genes are TRBV20-1 and TRBJ2-1; D uncertain. Sequenced sample: cultured T cells, either the whole culture or a sorted T cell fraction (not recorded which). The CDR3 loop is CSAKAAVKGQFF. The CDR3 DNA is TGCAGTGCCAAGGCAGCAGTCAAAGGGCAGTTCTTC.